This entry concerns a single TCR beta chain. The antigen remains undetermined. The data stem from a study of shared clonotypes between healthy human individuals. Overall study findings and caveats: Approximately 5% was the fraction of naive CD4 clonotypes found shared across a few donors.

Sequencing used immunoSEQ multiplex PCR; TCRdb keeps in-frame clones, though not all of them. Here the sample spans 2.3 million or so clones, 90% to 95% being singletons. Recent acute infections and vaccinations were absent in the healthy HIV-negative adult donors. There were only Caucasian adults among the donors, and all lived in Nashville, Tennessee. The origin of this receptor is a man aged 18 to 35 in good health. Some clones in this sample may be carry-over from other donors' samples. The sample consisted of naive CD4+ T cells from PBMCs. The sample's subset: CD45RA+ positively selected.

CDR3 in amino acids: CASSQTGGNEKLFF. The CDR3 coding sequence is TGTGCCAGCAGCCAGACGGGTGGGAATGAAAAACTGTTTTTT. V and J are TRBV6-5 and TRBJ1-4; D gene ambiguous. Germline CDR1 and CDR2: MNHEY and SVGAGI. V lost 6 bases to trimming and J lost 5 bases, with 13 bases between them. The length of the CDR3 is 14 residues.